A single sample is the source of the 11 T cell receptor beta chains below, sequenced in a study of cytomegalovirus exposure and HLA in healthy donors. It was with 60 Vbeta and 13 Jbeta primers that the PCR ran. TCRdb's copy holds only in-frame clones and misses some; the assay was immunoSEQ multiplex PCR. The repertoire holds roughly 160,000 clones, with approximately 84% as singletons. The sample taken for sequencing was PBMCs. The receptors shown here come from a man aged 25 to 40 in good health and CMV-seropositive.

The chain has TRBV6-4 and TRBJ1-1; D unresolved. V was trimmed by 2 bases and J by 0 bases, leaving 7 bases between them. This CDR3 comprises 14 residues. Germline lookup yields CDR1 MRHNA and CDR2 SNTAGT. The chain's CDR3 is CASSDSSMNTEAFF. CDR3 bases: TGTGCCAGCAGTGACAGTTCTATGAACACTGAAGCTTTCTTT.

The gene calls are TRBV5-4 and TRBJ2-3, with TRBD1 identical over 12 bases. V lost 1 base, J lost 7 bases, and 10 bases stayed unmatched. This CDR3 is 17 amino acids long. Germline V gene lookup returns CDR1 SGHNT and CDR2 YYREEE (reference sequence). In DNA form, the CDR3 reads TGTGCCAGCAGCTTGTTCCTGGGACAGGGGGCGGGGTATACGCAGTATTTT. Translating gives CASSLFLGQGAGYTQYF.

The chain links TRBV19 to TRBJ2-3; no firm D call. The germline gives CDR1 LNHDA, CDR2 SQIVND (reference sequence). V lost 2 bases and J lost 5, with 17 bases in between. The CDR3 is 16 amino acids. Here the CDR3 reads CASSILPRLMVDTQYF. CDR3 DNA: TGTGCCAGTAGTATACTCCCTAGACTGATGGTAGATACGCAGTATTTT.

This clone has a single count. V and J are TRBV18 and TRBJ1-3; D not certain. V lost 3 bases to trimming and J lost 2 bases, with 8 bases between them. Germline V gene sequence: CDR1 KGHSH, CDR2 LQKENI. This CDR3 region has 14 residues. CDR3: CASSPGGAGNTIYF. The CDR3 nucleotides are TGTGCCAGCTCACCTGGAGGAGCTGGAAACACCATATATTTT. Filled out from reference TRBV18 and TRBJ1-3, the complete variable domain reads NAGVMQNPRHLVRRRGQEARLRCSPMKGHSHVYWYRQLPEEGLKFMVYLQKENIIDESGMPKERFSAEFPKEGPSILRIQQVVRGDSAAYFCASSPGGAGNTIYFGEGSWLTVV.

The chain carries TRBV6-6 and TRBJ2-7; 9 bases line up with TRBD1. The CDR3 extends over 14 amino acids. After removal of 5 bases from V and 0 bases from J, the junction contained 2 bases not matched to a gene. Germline V CDR1 and CDR2: MNHNY, SVGAGI (reference sequence). CDR3 nucleotide sequence: TGTGCCAGCAGTCCGGGACAGGGCTCCTACGAGCAGTACGTC. Its protein product is CASSPGQGSYEQYV.

The J gene is TRBJ1-2, the V gene TRBV4-1, with D uncertain. The CDR3 is 15 amino acids. Germline V CDR1 and CDR2: MGHRA, YSYEKL. V lost 1 base and J 2 bases, leaving 11 bases between the germline ends. This chain's CDR3 is CASSQGVTVNYGYTF. In DNA form, the CDR3 reads TGCGCCAGCAGCCAAGGGGTCACAGTGAACTATGGCTACACCTTC.

The J gene is TRBJ2-1, the V gene TRBV19; tentative D call: TRBD1 (6 bases). The V gene lost 1 base and the J gene lost 6 bases, with 13 bases spanning the gap. CDR1 is LNHDA, CDR2 SQIVND, per germline (reference sequence). CDR3 length: 15 residues. The DNA for the CDR3 is TGTGCCAGTAGTATAGGGGCAGGGGTAGGCAATGAGCAGTTCTTC. Amino acids: CASSIGAGVGNEQFF.

This chain uses TRBV11-3 with TRBJ1-1, with 9 bases that match TRBD1. Germline loops: CDR1 SGHNT, CDR2 YENEEA. V lost 5 bases, J lost 4 bases, and 5 bases stayed unmatched. The CDR3 spans 14 residues. As DNA, the CDR3 is TGTGCCAGCAGCCCCTGGACAGGGGTCACTGAAGCTTTCTTT. Translation gives CASSPWTGVTEAFF.

The rearrangement links TRBV7-3 to TRBJ1-1; TRBD1 matches 8 bases. CDR1 is SGHTA, CDR2 FQGTGA, per germline. CDR3 length equals 14 residues. Trimming took 4 bases from V and 4 from J; bases not matched to a gene: 5. CDR3 residues: CASSSAGGVTEAFF. The CDR3, as DNA: TGTGCCAGCAGCTCGGCAGGGGGCGTCACTGAAGCTTTCTTT.

The gene calls are TRBV11-3 and TRBJ1-1; maybe TRBD1 (6 bases). The V gene's germline CDR1 is SGHNT and CDR2 YENEEA. Trimming took 0 bases from V and 4 from J, leaving 9 bases between them. The CDR3 extends over 14 amino acids. The CDR3 protein is CASSLDSRGTEAFF. DNA for the CDR3: TGTGCCAGCAGCTTAGATTCCAGGGGCACTGAAGCTTTCTTT.

This clone was recorded once. The chain combines TRBV5-1 with TRBJ2-1; no clear D. V lost 0 bases, J lost 6 bases, and 7 bases lay in between. The CDR3 spans 13 residues. CDR1 and CDR2 (germline): SGHRS, YFSETQ. As DNA, the CDR3 is TGCGCCAGCAGCTTGGGCGTCCTCAATGAGCAGTTCTTC. Translating gives CASSLGVLNEQFF.